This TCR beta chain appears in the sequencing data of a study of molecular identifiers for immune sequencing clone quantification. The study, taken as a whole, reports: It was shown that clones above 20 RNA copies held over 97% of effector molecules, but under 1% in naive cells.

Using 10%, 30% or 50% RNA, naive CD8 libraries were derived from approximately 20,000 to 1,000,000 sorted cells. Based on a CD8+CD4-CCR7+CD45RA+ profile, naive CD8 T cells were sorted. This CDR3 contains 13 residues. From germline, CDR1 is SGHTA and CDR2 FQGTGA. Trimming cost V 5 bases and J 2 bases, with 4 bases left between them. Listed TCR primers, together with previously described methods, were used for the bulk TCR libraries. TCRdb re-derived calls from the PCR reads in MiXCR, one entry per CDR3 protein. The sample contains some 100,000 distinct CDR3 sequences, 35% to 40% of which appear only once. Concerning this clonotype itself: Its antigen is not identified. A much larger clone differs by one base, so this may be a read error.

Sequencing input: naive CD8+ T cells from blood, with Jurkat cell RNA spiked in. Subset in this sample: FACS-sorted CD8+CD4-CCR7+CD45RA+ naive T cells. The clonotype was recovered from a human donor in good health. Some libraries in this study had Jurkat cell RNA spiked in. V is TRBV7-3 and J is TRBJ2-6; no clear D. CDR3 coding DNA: TGTGCCAGCAGCCGCCCTGGGGCCAACGTCCTGACTTTC. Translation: CASSRPGANVLTF.